A single sample is the source of the 24 T cell receptor beta chains below, sequenced in a study of blood T cells in healthy people across ages. A sample-barcoded 5' primer and a J-beta primer mix were used in a second PCR of roughly 7 to 11 cycles. TCRdb independently ran MiXCR on the 5' RACE reads; one entry per CDR3 protein. The sample has some 1.8 million distinct CDR3 sequences, about two fifths seen once. Sequencing used blood. Receptors were obtained from a human donor in good health.

The chain combines TRBV6-5 with TRBJ1-2; no definite D call. Germline CDR1 and CDR2: MNHEY and SVGAGI. V lost 4 bases and J lost 6, with 18 bases in between. This CDR3 region has 15 residues. CDR3 residues: CASSSHMVEVDGYTF. The CDR3 coding sequence is TGTGCCAGCAGTTCCCATATGGTAGAGGTCGATGGCTACACCTTC.

The chain recombines TRBV12-3 or TRBV12-4 with TRBJ2-7; D not certain. The CDR3 is 16 residues long. Between the trimmed V and J ends, which lost 8 bases and 5 bases, there was a span of 25 bases. CDR3 amino acids: CASLTGESSPSNEQYF. The CDR3 coding sequence is TGTGCCAGCTTGACCGGTGAGAGTTCACCGAGTAACGAGCAGTACTTC.

This clonotype was found once. The chain is built from TRBV6-2 or TRBV6-3 and TRBJ1-5; D is perhaps TRBD1 (5 bases). Germline loops: CDR1 MNHEY, CDR2 SVGEGT. The CDR3 contains 16 residues. Trimming pared 4 bases from V and 4 bases from J, leaving 17 bases between. The CDR3: CASSWGSGIGNQPQHF. CDR3 in DNA: TGTGCCAGCAGTTGGGGGTCGGGGATAGGAAATCAGCCCCAGCATTTT.

The rearrangement uses TRBV20-1 and TRBJ2-3; weak D call: TRBD2 (7 bases). The germline V and J ends were trimmed by 5 bases and 0 bases, with 24 bases remaining between them. Germline V gives CDR1 DFQATT, CDR2 SNEGSKA (reference sequence). The CDR3 covers 18 residues. The CDR3 DNA reads as TGCAGTGCTTCACGCGTGGCGGGGGCCGAGATTAGCACAGATACGCAGTATTTT. Encoded protein: CSASRVAGAEISTDTQYF.

This clonotype was counted at least ten times. This chain uses TRBV29-1 with TRBJ2-7; D remains unclear. Germline-derived CDR1 and CDR2 are SQVTM and ANQGSEA. This CDR3 region has 15 residues. V was clipped by 4 bases and J by 4 bases, with 20 bases between them. The CDR3, as DNA: TGCAGCGTTGTCGAGGACCAAAATCCATTTTACGAGCAGTACTTC. Residues: CSVVEDQNPFYEQYF.

CDR3 sequence (DNA): TGTGCCAGCAGTTTACCCCTCCTAGGGAGTCAGCCCCAGCATTTT. As protein: CASSLPLLGSQPQHF. The chain carries TRBV28 and TRBJ1-5; no reliable D call. Germline V lookup: CDR1 MDHEN, CDR2 SYDVKM. V lost 2 bases and J lost 6, with 14 bases in between. This CDR3 is built from 15 residues.

CDR3 sequence (DNA): TGTGCCAGCAGCCCCTGGGACCCCAGGAGCTACACCTTC. It codes for CASSPWDPRSYTF. J is TRBJ1-2 and V is TRBV7-2; a weak D match, TRBD1 (5 bases). The V end was cut by 5 bases, the J end by 9 bases, with 16 bases between. Germline CDR1 is SGHTA and CDR2 is FQGNSA. The CDR3 extends over 13 amino acids.

This clonotype was seen at least ten times. The V gene is TRBV11-3, the J gene TRBJ2-1; a possible D gene is TRBD1 (6 bases). The CDR3 runs to 13 residues. Germline CDR1 SGHNT, CDR2 YENEEA. With 5 bases removed from V and 5 bases from J, the gap between germline ends came to 10 bases. The CDR3 DNA sequence: TGTGCCAGCAGCCAGGGGAGAAACAATGAGCAGTTCTTC. Amino acids: CASSQGRNNEQFF.

The chain joins TRBV7-9 to TRBJ2-7; no clear D. Germline V gene lookup returns CDR1 SEHNR and CDR2 FQNEAQ (reference sequence). The germline V and J ends were trimmed by 5 bases and 5 bases, with 13 bases remaining between them. This CDR3 is built from 13 residues. The CDR3 loop reads CASSPPAADEQYF. The DNA for the CDR3 is TGTGCCAGCAGCCCCCCTGCGGCGGACGAGCAGTACTTC.

This chain links TRBV5-1 with TRBJ2-1; no definite D call. Matching the DNA end better, TRBJ2-7 makes the J call doubtful. The CDR3 has 14 amino acids. CDR1 is SGHRS and CDR2 is YFSETQ in the germline V gene. The CDR3 DNA reads as TGCGCCAGCAGCTTGGGGGCGCCCACTGGCAAGCAGTACTTC. This encodes CASSLGAPTGKQYF.

The chain is built from TRBV9 and TRBJ1-4; D call uncertain. The length of the CDR3 is 15 residues. V lost 1 base and J lost 6, with 13 bases in between. CDR1 SGDLS and CDR2 YYNGEE come from the germline V gene. The CDR3 sequence is CASSVLGNRDEKLFF. In DNA, the CDR3 is TGTGCCAGCAGCGTACTCGGAAATAGAGATGAAAAACTGTTTTTT.

This clonotype was seen a few times. This sequence joins TRBV7-2 and TRBJ2-2, with a weak D call TRBD2 (7 bases). CDR3 length: 16 residues. V was cut by 4 bases and J by 4 bases, with 16 bases left in between. Germline CDR1 reads SGHTA; CDR2 reads FQGNSA. The CDR3 reads CASSSQGGGFTGELFF. For the CDR3, the DNA is TGTGCCAGCAGCTCCCAAGGGGGGGGGTTCACCGGGGAGCTGTTTTTT.

The rearrangement uses TRBV12-3 or TRBV12-4 and TRBJ2-1, with D tentatively TRBD2 (6 bases). The CDR3 loop spans 16 amino acids. V lost 4 bases to trimming and J lost 10 bases, with 23 bases between them. The CDR3 sequence is CASSSPSGEINYEQFF. The DNA for the CDR3 is TGTGCCAGCAGTTCCCCGTCGGGGGAAATAAACTACGAGCAGTTCTTC.

Note on this clonotype: Compared with germline, one end of the junction differs, possibly owing to a read error. J is TRBJ2-3 and V is TRBV20-1, with no clear D. Germline CDR1 reads DFQATT; CDR2 reads SNEGSKA (reference sequence). The CDR3 spans 13 residues. The DNA for the CDR3 is TGCAGTGTTAGAGCCCAGCCTCAGGATACGCAGTATTTT. It is translated as CSVRAQPQDTQYF.

This chain uses TRBV15 with TRBJ1-1; weak D call: TRBD1 (5 bases). The CDR3 consists of 13 residues. Germline CDR1 reads LNHNV; CDR2 reads YYDKDF (reference sequence). Trimming shortened V by 7 bases and J by 1 base, and 10 bases separated the two germline ends. The CDR3 reads CATKKGANTEAFF. The DNA of the CDR3 is TGTGCCACCAAGAAAGGGGCGAACACTGAAGCTTTCTTT.

This CDR3 is CASSLPTGYGEQYF. In DNA form, the CDR3 reads TGCGCCAGCAGCTTACCAACAGGGTATGGCGAGCAGTACTTC. This chain uses TRBV5-1 with TRBJ2-5, with D perhaps matching TRBD1 (6 bases). The end of the DNA aligns better with TRBJ2-7, so the J call may be wrong. Germline CDR1 reads SGHRS; CDR2 reads YFSETQ. CDR3 size: 14 residues.

The chain couples TRBV7-3 to TRBJ1-1; tentative D call: TRBD1 (6 bases). CDR3 size: 14 residues. Germline V gene data show CDR1 as SGHTA and CDR2 as FQGTGA. V lost 4 bases and J lost 4, with 13 bases in between. The CDR3 DNA reads as TGTGCCAGCAGCTCAACAGGGTCCCTCACTGAAGCTTTCTTT. This encodes CASSSTGSLTEAFF.

In its sample, this clonotype was seen a few times. One end of the junction is discordant with germline, which a read error may explain. V usage is TRBV7-8 and J usage is TRBJ2-1; D may correspond to TRBD1 or TRBD2 (5 bases each). The CDR3 extends over 14 amino acids. CDR1 is SGHVS and CDR2 is FQNEAQ in the germline V gene. In DNA, the CDR3 is TGTGTCAGCAGCTCCCGGGACCCTTACAATGAGCAGTTCTTC. Translating it yields CVSSSRDPYNEQFF. The whole variable domain, remainder taken from reference TRBV7-8 and TRBJ2-1, is GAGVSQSPRYKVAKRGQDVALRCDPISGHVSLFWYQQALGQGPEFLTYFQNEAQLDKSGLPSDRFFAERPEGSVSTLKIQRTQQEDSAVYLCVSSSRDPYNEQFFGPGTRLTVL.

The chain couples TRBV10-1 to TRBJ2-3; no clear D. V lost 2 bases to trimming and J lost 4 bases, with 10 bases between them. The CDR3 has 14 amino acids. From germline, CDR1 is WNHNN and CDR2 SYGVQD (reference sequence). The CDR3 DNA is TGCGCCAGCAGTGAGAAACCCGGGCCAGATACGCAGTATTTT. As protein: CASSEKPGPDTQYF.

A word on this clonotype: This sequence may be a read error, since a much larger clone differs from it by one base. This sequence joins TRBV29-1 and TRBJ2-1; D ambiguous. V was pared by 6 bases and J by 4 bases, with 13 bases between. In germline, CDR1 is SQVTM, CDR2 ANQGSEA. The CDR3 totals 13 residues. The CDR3: CSVRRTVYNEQFF. CDR3 sequence (DNA): TGCAGCGTCCGCCGGACCGTATACAATGAGCAGTTCTTC.

The rearrangement uses TRBV7-3 and TRBJ1-5; D not resolved. Trimming removed 6 bases from V and 7 bases from J, with 16 bases in between. The CDR3 has 14 residues. Germline V gene sequence: CDR1 SGHTA, CDR2 FQGTGA. DNA for the CDR3: TGTGCCAGCAGAACACCAGGTGTAGAACAGCCCCAGCATTTT. The encoded protein is CASRTPGVEQPQHF.

The chain carries TRBV3-1 and TRBJ2-7; D remains unclear. Germline values: CDR1 LGHDT, CDR2 YNNKEL (reference sequence). V was pared by 6 bases and J by 2 bases, with 11 bases between. The CDR3 contains 13 residues. CDR3 DNA: TGTGCCAGCAGATTGGACGGACCCTACGAGCAGTACTTC. This gives the protein CASRLDGPYEQYF.

This clonotype was observed a few times. The V call is TRBV5-1, the J call TRBJ2-1, with a possible D match to TRBD1 (5 bases). The CDR3 loop spans 13 amino acids. Trimming took 3 bases from V and 9 from J, leaving 13 bases between them. Per germline, CDR1 SGHRS and CDR2 YFSETQ. The DNA of the CDR3 is TGCGCCAGCAGCTGGGCAGGGTCTGGTGAGCAGTTCTTC. Translating it yields CASSWAGSGEQFF.

In this sample, this clonotype turned up a few times. This chain connects TRBV29-1 to TRBJ2-1, with D perhaps TRBD1 (5 bases). This CDR3 comprises 14 residues. The germline CDR1 and CDR2 sequences are SQVTM and ANQGSEA. The V end was cut by 5 bases, the J end by 0 bases, with 11 bases between. The CDR3 DNA sequence: TGCAGCGTTCCCACAGGTGCCTCCTACAATGAGCAGTTCTTC. Protein product: CSVPTGASYNEQFF.